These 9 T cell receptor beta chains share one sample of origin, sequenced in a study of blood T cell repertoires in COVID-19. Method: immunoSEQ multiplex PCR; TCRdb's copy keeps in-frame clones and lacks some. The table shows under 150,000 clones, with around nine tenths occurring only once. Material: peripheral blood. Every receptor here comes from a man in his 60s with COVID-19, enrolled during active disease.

CDR3 protein: CASSGTSGNTIYF. As DNA, the CDR3 is TGTGCCAGCAGCGGGACATCAGGAAACACCATATATTTT. The chain employs TRBV11-3 and TRBJ1-3; D possibly corresponds to TRBD1 (6 bases). This CDR3 is 13 amino acids long. Per germline, CDR1 SGHNT and CDR2 YENEEA. Trimming took 5 bases from V and 4 from J, leaving 9 bases between them.

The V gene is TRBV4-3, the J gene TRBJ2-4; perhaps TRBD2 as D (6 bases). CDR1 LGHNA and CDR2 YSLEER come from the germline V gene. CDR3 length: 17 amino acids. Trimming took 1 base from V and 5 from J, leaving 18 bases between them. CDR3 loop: CASSQVTGDREQNIQYF. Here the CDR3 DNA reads TGCGCCAGCAGCCAAGTAACGGGCGACCGGGAGCAAAACATTCAGTACTTC.

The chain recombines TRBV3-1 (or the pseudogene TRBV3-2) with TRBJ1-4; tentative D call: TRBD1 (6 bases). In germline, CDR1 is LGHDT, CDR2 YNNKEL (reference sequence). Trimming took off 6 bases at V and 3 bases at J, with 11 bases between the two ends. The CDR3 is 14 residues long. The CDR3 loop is CASRRDNANEKLFF. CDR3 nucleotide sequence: TGTGCCAGCAGACGGGACAATGCTAATGAAAAACTGTTTTTT.

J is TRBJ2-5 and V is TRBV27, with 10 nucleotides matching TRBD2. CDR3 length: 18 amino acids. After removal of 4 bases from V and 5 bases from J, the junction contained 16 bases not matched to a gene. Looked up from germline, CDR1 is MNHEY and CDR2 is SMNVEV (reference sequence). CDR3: CASSSIRLAGDERETQYF. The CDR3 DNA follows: TGTGCCAGCAGTTCAATCCGGCTAGCGGGGGACGAGAGGGAGACCCAGTACTTC.

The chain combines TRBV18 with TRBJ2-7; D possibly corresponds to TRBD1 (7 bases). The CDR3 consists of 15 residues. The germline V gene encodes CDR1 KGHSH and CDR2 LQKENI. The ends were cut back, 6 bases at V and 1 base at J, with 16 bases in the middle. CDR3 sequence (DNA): TGTGCCAGCTCTGCAGGCGGGACAGCATCCTACGAGCAGTACTTC. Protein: CASSAGGTASYEQYF.

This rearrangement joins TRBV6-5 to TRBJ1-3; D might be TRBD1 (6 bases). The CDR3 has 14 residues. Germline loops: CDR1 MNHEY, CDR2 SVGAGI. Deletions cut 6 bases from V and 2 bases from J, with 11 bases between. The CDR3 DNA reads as TGTGCCAGCAGGGTACAGGGCACTGGAAACACCATATATTTT. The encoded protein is CASRVQGTGNTIYF.

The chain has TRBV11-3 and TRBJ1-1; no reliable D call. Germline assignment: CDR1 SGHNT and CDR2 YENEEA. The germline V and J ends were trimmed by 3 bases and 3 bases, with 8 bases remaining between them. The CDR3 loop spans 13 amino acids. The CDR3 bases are TGTGCCAGCAGCTTGGCAGTCCACACTGAAGCTTTCTTT. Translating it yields CASSLAVHTEAFF. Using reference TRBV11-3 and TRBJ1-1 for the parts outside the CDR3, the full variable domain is EAGVVQSPRYKIIEKKQPVAFWCNPISGHNTLYWYLQNLGQGPELLIRYENEEAVDDSQLPKDRFSAERLKGVDSTLKIQPAELGDSAVYLCASSLAVHTEAFFGQGTRLTVV.

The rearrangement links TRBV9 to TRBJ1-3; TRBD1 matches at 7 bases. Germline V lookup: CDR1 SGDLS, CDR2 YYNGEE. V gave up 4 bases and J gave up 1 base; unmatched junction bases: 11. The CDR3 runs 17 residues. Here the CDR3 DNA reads TGTGCCAGCAGCTCTACCACAGGGACAGCATCTGGAAACACCATATATTTT. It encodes CASSSTTGTASGNTIYF.

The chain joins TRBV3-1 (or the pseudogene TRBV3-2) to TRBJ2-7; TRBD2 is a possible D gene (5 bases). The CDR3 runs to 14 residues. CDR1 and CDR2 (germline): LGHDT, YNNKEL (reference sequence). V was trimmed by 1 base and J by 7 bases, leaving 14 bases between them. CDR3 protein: CASSQGTEVREQYF. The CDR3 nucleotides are TGTGCCAGCAGCCAAGGGACGGAGGTAAGAGAGCAGTACTTC.